The 14 T cell receptor beta chains below were found in one sample sequenced in a study of graft-versus-host responses after intestinal transplantation. The data were produced by immunoSEQ multiplex PCR, yet TCRdb's version contains in-frame clones alone and is incomplete. The repertoire includes fewer than 95,000 clones, roughly 92% of them detected once, and roughly 0.4% sits in the top ten. The antigens for these receptors are not known. The starting material was unstimulated CD8+ T cells sorted from spleen or lymph node cells, obtained before transplant. The source is a human donor who was the organ donor for an intestinal transplant.

The chain couples TRBV23-1 to TRBJ2-1; D unresolved. TRBV23-1 counts as an open reading frame of uncertain function. The CDR3 consists of 17 residues. The V end was cut by 3 bases, the J end by 5 bases, with 20 bases between. In nucleotides, the CDR3 is TGCGCCAGCAGTCAGCGGTTGCCACATCACACACACAATGAGCAGTTCTTC. It translates to CASSQRLPHHTHNEQFF.

Points on this clone: Other DNA sequences in the same sample also yield this CDR3. The CDR3 loop is CASSLRGTGELFF. As DNA, the CDR3 is TGTGCCAGCAGTTTAAGGGGAACCGGGGAGCTGTTTTTT. V is TRBV27 and J is TRBJ2-2; TRBD1 might be the D (5 bases). The CDR3 consists of 13 residues. Germline values: CDR1 MNHEY, CDR2 SMNVEV (reference sequence). Trimming took 2 bases from V and 5 from J, leaving 6 bases between them.

The CDR3 loop reads CASSHDWRSGGYTF. CDR3 DNA: TGTGCCAGCAGCCACGACTGGAGGTCGGGTGGCTACACCTTC. The chain employs TRBV6-5 and TRBJ1-2, with D uncertain. Germline CDR1 is MNHEY and CDR2 is SVGAGI. The CDR3 spans 14 residues. The V end lost 6 bases, the J end lost 7 bases, and 18 bases lay between the germline ends.

The genes are TRBV29-1 and TRBJ1-1; D remains ambiguous. V was pared by 8 bases and J by 1 base, with 11 bases between. Per the germline V gene, CDR1 is SQVTM and CDR2 is ANQGSEA. CDR3 size: 12 residues. The CDR3 DNA is TGCAGCTCCGAGAGAGGGAACACTGAAGCTTTCTTT. This encodes CSSERGNTEAFF.

V is TRBV4-1 and J is TRBJ2-1; 9 nucleotides agree with TRBD2. Germline V gene sequence: CDR1 MGHRA, CDR2 YSYEKL. V lost 1 base to trimming and J lost 5 bases; unmatched junction nucleotides: 6. The CDR3 loop spans 16 amino acids. The CDR3 region is CASSQVGAGGHNEQFF. In DNA form, the CDR3 reads TGCGCCAGCAGCCAAGTGGGAGCGGGGGGCCACAATGAGCAGTTCTTC.

V gene TRBV6-1 combines with J gene TRBJ2-5; D unresolved. TRBJ2-7 explains the end of the DNA better; the J call may be wrong. This CDR3 spans 11 amino acids. Germline loops: CDR1 MNHNS, CDR2 SASEGT. The CDR3 sequence: CASSTRVEQYF. In DNA, the CDR3 is TGTGCCAGCAGTACTCGGGTCGAGCAGTACTTC.

This clone has just a few counts. The chain joins TRBV27 to TRBJ1-4; 8 bases line up with TRBD1. V shed 3 bases, J shed 8 bases, and the junction held 5 bases outside the gene matches. CDR3 size: 14 residues. Germline V gene lookup returns CDR1 MNHEY and CDR2 SMNVEV (reference sequence). This chain's CDR3 is CASSLDRVGEKLFF. DNA for the CDR3: TGTGCCAGCAGTTTGGACAGGGTAGGGGAAAAACTGTTTTTT.

This clone appeared once. The V and J genes are TRBV4-3 and TRBJ2-3, with D maybe TRBD1 (5 bases). CDR3 size: 14 residues. Germline CDR1 and CDR2: LGHNA and YSLEER. V lost 3 bases and J 5 bases, leaving 12 bases between the germline ends. The CDR3 bases are TGCGCCAGCAGCCATAATAGGGGCGAAGATACGCAGTATTTT. This codes for CASSHNRGEDTQYF.

The chain recombines TRBV6-5 with TRBJ1-3, with TRBD1 as a possible D gene (5 bases). The CDR3 totals 14 residues. Germline CDR1 and CDR2: MNHEY and SVGAGI. The V end was cut by 11 bases, the J end by 0 bases, with 14 bases between. The CDR3 region is CAVQDKFSGNTIYF. As DNA, the CDR3 is TGTGCCGTACAGGATAAATTCTCTGGAAACACCATATATTTT.

The DNA for the CDR3 is TGTGCCAGCAGCGAGCGGGGGGGCACAGATACGCAGTATTTT. As protein: CASSERGGTDTQYF. The rearrangement joins TRBV7-6 to TRBJ2-3; 9 positions agree with TRBD2. This CDR3 is 14 amino acids long. The germline CDR1 and CDR2 sequences are SGHVS and FNYEAQ. V lost 5 bases and J lost 1; bases outside the gene matches: 1.

The rearrangement links TRBV7-2 to TRBJ2-7, with 9 bases matching TRBD1. Germline CDR1 is SGHTA and CDR2 is FQGNSA. The trim removed 1 base at V and 2 bases at J, leaving 3 bases unmatched. This CDR3 region has 15 residues. CDR3 residues: CASSLGQGGPYEQYF. CDR3 in DNA: TGTGCCAGCAGCTTAGGACAGGGGGGACCCTACGAGCAGTACTTC.

The chain links TRBV2 to TRBJ2-3; tentatively, D is TRBD1 (6 bases). Trimming shortened V by 6 bases and J by 2 bases, and 12 bases separated the two germline ends. The CDR3 runs to 14 residues. Germline V gene lookup returns CDR1 SNHLY and CDR2 FYNNEI. DNA of the CDR3: TGTGCCAGCAGCACTTGGGGGCCCACAGATACGCAGTATTTT. As protein: CASSTWGPTDTQYF.

The genes are TRBV19 and TRBJ2-7, with TRBD1 matching over 9 bases. CDR3 length: 14 residues. V lost 4 bases and J lost 6; bases outside the gene matches: 7. Germline V gene data show CDR1 as LNHDA and CDR2 as SQIVND (reference sequence). The CDR3, as DNA: TGTGCCAGTAGTACCCACTCGACAGGGGGCGAGCAGTACTTC. The encoded protein is CASSTHSTGGEQYF.

The J gene is TRBJ2-3, the V gene TRBV2; TRBD1 is a possible D gene (6 bases). Germline CDR1 reads SNHLY; CDR2 reads FYNNEI. There are 13 residues in the CDR3. Trimming cost V 5 bases and J 6 bases, with 12 bases left between them. The chain's CDR3 is CASSSGVPDTQYF. The DNA of the CDR3 is TGTGCCAGCAGTTCAGGGGTGCCTGATACGCAGTATTTT.